This TCR beta chain was found in a study of T cell responses to AZD1222 COVID-19 vaccine. Study results and limitations: Mostly white British, mostly female donors; authors suggested clonal diversity may be underestimated. Spike-specific TCR breadth and depth went up after people got two AZD1222 doses. Close to half of all spike-specific TCRs reportedly target regions of the variants that are unmutated.

Concerning this clone: The antigen is unknown.

Sequencing used immunoSEQ multiplex PCR; TCRdb keeps in-frame clones, though not all of them. There are about 110,000 clones in the sample; roughly 87% occur only once, and approximately 3.1% lies in the top ten. Sequences were derived from peripheral blood, sampled on day 0 of MenACWY control vaccination. The receptor was derived from an adult in good health.

For the CDR3, the DNA is TGTGCCAGTAGTAACGTGGTGGCTAACTATGGCTACACCTTC. It translates to CASSNVVANYGYTF. The V gene is TRBV19, the J gene TRBJ1-2; D unresolved. The CDR3 totals 14 residues. Germline CDR1 is LNHDA and CDR2 is SQIVND (reference sequence). Between the trimmed V and J ends, which lost 4 bases and 0 bases, there was a span of 9 bases.